Sequencing of this T cell receptor (beta chain) was carried out in a study of T-cell reconstitution after alpha-beta-depleted transplantation in children. Preparing the TCRbeta library involved the use of unique molecular identifiers. TCRdb re-analysed the PCR reads in MiXCR, keeping a single row per CDR3 protein. This sample has some 500,000 distinct CDR3 sequences; 15% to 20% occur once, and the top ten carry over 3%. The CDR3 consists of 13 residues. Trimming left V 2 bases short and J 8 bases short, with 13 bases between. The V gene's germline CDR1 is SGHRS and CDR2 YFSETQ. This receptor was taken from a human donor who donated a stem cell graft to a child with acute lymphoblastic leukemia. V usage is TRBV5-1 and J usage is TRBJ1-2, with D possibly matching TRBD1 (5 bases). The starting material was PBMCs from the stem cell graft donor, obtained from the stem cell graft. CDR3 DNA sequence: TGCGCCAGCAGCTTCGAACAGGCGTCCGGCTACACCTTC. Its protein product is CASSFEQASGYTF.